These 29 T cell receptor beta chains originate from one sample sequenced in a study of T-cell reconstitution after alpha-beta-depleted transplantation in children (dated by TCRdb to 2016 to 2017). The receptor library was made with PCR. Sequenced on an Illumina HiSeq 2500. TCR library preparation used molecular barcoding, with unique molecular identifiers applied to normalize quantification of the TCRbeta repertoire. TCRdb's own reprocessing of the public reads used fastp at Q25 and MiXCR and kept productive beta chains. When rows share a CDR3 protein, they turn into one entry using the most common DNA and genes. The sample table contains about 540,000 distinct CDR3 sequences; only one count was recorded for approximately 20% of them. About 3.1% of the sample comes from the top ten. The input for sequencing was PBMCs from the stem cell graft donor, taken from the stem cell graft. These TCRs come from a human donor who donated a stem cell graft to a child with acute lymphoblastic leukemia.

This clonotype was observed a few times. J is TRBJ1-2 and V is TRBV6-5; D unclear. V was trimmed by 3 bases and J by 5 bases, leaving 13 bases between them. The CDR3 is 14 amino acids. Germline V gene lookup returns CDR1 MNHEY and CDR2 SVGAGI. The CDR3 nucleotides are TGTGCCAGCAGTTATACGGGGTACGGATATGGCTACACCTTC. As protein: CASSYTGYGYGYTF.

The chain employs TRBV12-3 or TRBV12-4 and TRBJ2-2; no clear D gene. Between the trimmed V and J ends, which lost 6 bases and 5 bases, there was a span of 10 bases. The CDR3 totals 13 residues. This CDR3 reads CASRFSSTGELFF. In nucleotides, the CDR3 is TGTGCCAGCAGATTCAGTAGTACCGGGGAGCTGTTTTTT.

The chain uses TRBV12-3 or TRBV12-4 and TRBJ2-6, with 8 nucleotides matching TRBD1. V dropped 6 bases and J dropped 4; count of bases not matched to a gene: 11. The CDR3 totals 17 residues. CDR3 sequence: CASSPAGTGFGANVLTF. CDR3 nucleotides: TGTGCCAGCAGCCCCGCAGGGACAGGCTTCGGGGCCAACGTCCTGACTTTC.

The V and J genes are TRBV6-2 or TRBV6-3 and TRBJ1-1; no clear D gene. Germline assignment: CDR1 MNHEY and CDR2 SVGEGT. V lost 7 bases, J lost 5 bases, and 17 bases lay in between. The CDR3 length is 14 residues. The CDR3 bases are TGTGCCAGCATCGCGGCGGGTTCGGGGACTGAAGCTTTCTTT. Its protein is CASIAAGSGTEAFF.

This clonotype was found a few times. The rearrangement links TRBV29-1 to TRBJ2-3; D possibly corresponds to TRBD2 (6 bases). The CDR3 has 14 residues. Germline CDR1 and CDR2: SQVTM and ANQGSEA. Trimming left V 4 bases short and J 5 bases short, with 16 bases between. CDR3 residues: CSVGGDPEGDTQYF. In DNA, the CDR3 is TGCAGCGTTGGAGGGGACCCGGAGGGAGATACGCAGTATTTT.

This clonotype was recorded once. This chain connects TRBV6-1 to TRBJ1-2; possible D gene TRBD1, 5 bases. With 6 bases removed from V and 5 bases from J, the gap between germline ends came to 16 bases. Per the germline V gene, CDR1 is MNHNS and CDR2 is SASEGT. The CDR3 length is 14 residues. Here the CDR3 DNA reads TGTGCCAGCAGCTCCGACGGGGACGGATATGGCTACACCTTC. This codes for CASSSDGDGYGYTF.

The chain has TRBV25-1 and TRBJ2-5; tentatively, D is TRBD2 (6 bases). This CDR3 comprises 15 residues. Germline V gene data show CDR1 as MGHDK and CDR2 as SYGVNS. Trimming took off 2 bases at V and 2 bases at J, with 12 bases between the two ends. In nucleotides, the CDR3 is TGTGCCAGCAGTGAAGGTGGGGGGACTCAAGAGACCCAGTACTTC. Protein sequence: CASSEGGGTQETQYF.

The V gene is TRBV6-1, the J gene TRBJ2-3, with D uncertain. Germline V gene lookup returns CDR1 MNHNS and CDR2 SASEGT. This CDR3 comprises 15 residues. Trimming removed 1 base from V and 8 bases from J, with 16 bases in between. The CDR3, as DNA: TGTGCCAGCAGTGAAGGAAGGCTAGACCTAGGTACGCAGTATTTT. This sequence encodes CASSEGRLDLGTQYF.

The rearrangement uses TRBV9 and TRBJ2-2; 11 bases are shared with TRBD2. This CDR3 has 20 amino acids. Germline V gives CDR1 SGDLS, CDR2 YYNGEE. J lost 1 base, V lost 3 bases, and 14 bases had no gene match. CDR3 loop: CASSGTLGLAGGWNTGELFF. The DNA for the CDR3 is TGTGCCAGCAGCGGAACCCTTGGCCTAGCGGGAGGATGGAACACCGGGGAGCTGTTTTTT. Combining the CDR3 with reference TRBV9 and TRBJ2-2 gives the whole variable domain DSGVTQTPKHLITATGQRVTLRCSPRSGDLSVYWYQQSLDQGLQFLIQYYNGEERAKGNILERFSAQQFPDLHSELNLSSLELGDSALYFCASSGTLGLAGGWNTGELFFGEGSRLTVL.

This chain links TRBV7-9 with TRBJ2-7; TRBD2 aligns across 9 bases. Germline V gene lookup returns CDR1 SEHNR and CDR2 FQNEAQ (reference sequence). With V trimmed by 1 base and J by 2 bases, 6 bases remained unmatched. This CDR3 is 16 amino acids long. CDR3 nucleotides: TGTGCCAGCAGCTTAGGACTAGCGGTGCGAACCTACGAGCAGTACTTC. Amino acids: CASSLGLAVRTYEQYF.

This chain joins TRBV5-1 and TRBJ2-2, with a possible D match to TRBD2 (5 bases). Germline-derived CDR1 and CDR2 are SGHRS and YFSETQ. V was cut by 2 bases and J by 6 bases, with 17 bases left in between. The CDR3 consists of 16 residues. CDR3 region: CASSFGVVGVAGELFF. In nucleotides, the CDR3 is TGCGCCAGCAGCTTCGGGGTCGTTGGGGTCGCCGGGGAGCTGTTTTTT. The full variable domain, rest sourced from reference TRBV5-1 and TRBJ2-2, is KAGVTQTPRYLIKTRGQQVTLSCSPISGHRSVSWYQQTPGQGLQFLFEYFSETQRNKGNFPGRFSGRQFSNSRSEMNVSTLELGDSALYLCASSFGVVGVAGELFFGEGSRLTVL.

In this sample, this clonotype turned up a few times. CDR3 nucleotide sequence: TGTGCCAGTAGAAGTAGCGGGAGGGCCGGAAACATTCAGTACTTC. This gives the protein CASRSSGRAGNIQYF. J is TRBJ2-4 and V is TRBV19; 11 bases line up with TRBD2. This CDR3 contains 15 residues. V dropped 6 bases and J dropped 6; count of bases not matched to a gene: 7. CDR1 and CDR2 (germline): LNHDA, SQIVND (reference sequence).

The table lists this clonotype with a few counts. This chain's CDR3 is CASSYGLAGVQETQYF. Written as DNA, the CDR3 is TGTGCCAGCAGCTACGGACTAGCGGGAGTACAAGAGACCCAGTACTTC. The rearrangement uses TRBV11-2 and TRBJ2-5; TRBD2 matches 13 bases. The CDR3 is 16 amino acids. Trimming removed 4 bases from V and 2 bases from J; junction bases left unmatched: 4. The germline gives CDR1 SGHAT, CDR2 FQNNGV.

The CDR3 protein is CASSLSAVRNTGELFF. CDR3 DNA sequence: TGTGCCAGCAGCTTGTCAGCGGTACGGAACACCGGGGAGCTGTTTTTT. This sequence joins TRBV5-4 and TRBJ2-2, with D perhaps matching TRBD2 (5 bases). Germline values: CDR1 SGHNT, CDR2 YYREEE (reference sequence). Trimming removed 1 base from V and 1 base from J, with 11 bases in between. The CDR3 contains 16 residues.

The chain has TRBV20-1 and TRBJ1-5; TRBD1 might be the D (5 bases). V lost 2 bases to trimming and J lost 1 base, with 12 bases between them. This CDR3 region has 15 residues. Germline CDR1 reads DFQATT; CDR2 reads SNEGSKA (reference sequence). The CDR3, as DNA: TGCAGTGCTAGATCCCCGGGACGCAGCAATCAGCCCCAGCATTTT. Encoded protein: CSARSPGRSNQPQHF.

Ten or more counts support this clonotype. V usage is TRBV5-5 and J usage is TRBJ1-2; TRBD1 agrees at 10 bases. With 3 bases clipped from V and 3 bases from J, the junction kept 5 bases outside the gene matches. Germline CDR1 SGHKS, CDR2 YYEKEE (reference sequence). The CDR3 runs to 15 residues. The CDR3, as DNA: TGTGCCAGCAGCTCGACAGGGGGCGGCGACTATGGCTACACCTTC. Its protein is CASSSTGGGDYGYTF.

This clonotype was counted only a few times. V usage is TRBV20-1 and J usage is TRBJ2-7, with TRBD2 identical over 8 bases. This CDR3 contains 15 residues. Germline V gene lookup returns CDR1 DFQATT and CDR2 SNEGSKA (reference sequence). With V trimmed by 6 bases and J by 3 bases, 13 bases remained unmatched. CDR3 in DNA: TGCAGTGCGCCGGACCTAGCGGGCCCAAGCTACGAGCAGTACTTC. This gives the protein CSAPDLAGPSYEQYF.

The chain uses TRBV5-1 and TRBJ2-2; 7 bases agree with TRBD1. Germline loops: CDR1 SGHRS, CDR2 YFSETQ. V was pared by 1 base and J by 0 bases, with 24 bases of the junction left unmatched. The CDR3 has 23 residues. The CDR3 protein is CASSLLRRGDRDPTNPNTGELFF. The CDR3 DNA is TGCGCCAGCAGCTTGTTAAGGCGCGGCGACAGGGACCCAACGAACCCGAACACCGGGGAGCTGTTTTTT.

V gene TRBV7-6 combines with J gene TRBJ2-1, with TRBD2 matching over 7 bases. With V trimmed by 6 bases and J by 6 bases, 20 bases remained unmatched. The CDR3 is 18 residues long. The germline V gene encodes CDR1 SGHVS and CDR2 FNYEAQ. The CDR3 DNA reads TGTGCCAGCAGTTCGGTCGGTGCAGCGGGATTCGGAGGCAATGAGCAGTTCTTC. It codes for CASSSVGAAGFGGNEQFF.

A few counts support this clonotype. The chain is built from TRBV2 and TRBJ2-5; 9 positions match TRBD2. Germline V gene data show CDR1 as SNHLY and CDR2 as FYNNEI. The V and J ends lost 4 bases and 2 bases, in that order; junction bases with no gene match: 5. This CDR3 has 15 residues. The CDR3 DNA sequence: TGTGCCAGCAGTGCCCCGACTAGCGGACAAGAGACCCAGTACTTC. Residues: CASSAPTSGQETQYF.

In regard to this clonotype: Relative to the germline gene, one junction end is altered; a read error may explain this. The V gene is TRBV5-1, the J gene TRBJ1-2, with 10 bases aligning to TRBD1. Germline assignment: CDR1 SGHRS and CDR2 YFSETQ. This CDR3 is 16 amino acids long. The CDR3 is CASSNDPGQGLPRYTF. CDR3 DNA: TGCGCCAGCAGCAATGACCCGGGACAGGGGTTGCCTCGCTACACCTTT. Full variable domain (remainder filled in from reference TRBV5-1 and TRBJ1-2): KAGVTQTPRYLIKTRGQQVTLSCSPISGHRSVSWYQQTPGQGLQFLFEYFSETQRNKGNFPGRFSGRQFSNSRSEMNVSTLELGDSALYLCASSNDPGQGLPRYTFGSGTRLTVV.

This clonotype was detected a few times. V usage is TRBV15 and J usage is TRBJ2-1; D may be TRBD1 or TRBD2 (5 bases each). The germline CDR1 and CDR2 sequences are LNHNV and YYDKDF (reference sequence). V was clipped by 0 bases and J by 3 bases, with 9 bases between them. The CDR3 loop spans 15 amino acids. CDR3 loop: CATSRDRDHYNEQFF. The CDR3 coding sequence is TGTGCCACCAGCAGAGACCGGGACCACTACAATGAGCAGTTCTTC.

This clonotype was counted between two and nine times. The chain couples TRBV5-1 to TRBJ1-1; weak D call: TRBD1 (6 bases). Germline V lookup: CDR1 SGHRS, CDR2 YFSETQ. The CDR3 length is 15 residues. The V gene lost 0 bases and the J gene lost 1 base, with 10 bases spanning the gap. The CDR3 loop is CASSLEGDGNTEAFF. In nucleotides, the CDR3 is TGCGCCAGCAGCTTGGAGGGGGACGGGAACACTGAAGCTTTCTTT.

V usage is TRBV5-1 and J usage is TRBJ2-1, with D possibly being TRBD1 or TRBD2 (5 bases each). CDR1 and CDR2 from the germline V gene are SGHRS and YFSETQ. This CDR3 is 20 amino acids long. V was cut by 3 bases and J by 1 base, with 26 bases left in between. The CDR3 loop reads CASSSNRDRAYLRSYNEQFF. CDR3 bases: TGCGCCAGCAGCTCGAACCGGGACCGAGCCTATTTACGATCCTACAATGAGCAGTTCTTC.

This clonotype has a handful of counts. The chain employs TRBV9 and TRBJ2-7; D is ambiguous. This CDR3 is built from 13 residues. Germline V gene sequence: CDR1 SGDLS, CDR2 YYNGEE. The ends were cut back, 0 bases at V and 2 bases at J, with 6 bases in the middle. The CDR3 spells CASSVGRTYEQYF. The CDR3 DNA sequence: TGTGCCAGCAGCGTAGGGCGGACCTACGAGCAGTACTTC.

This clonotype was seen a handful of times. The chain recombines TRBV7-6 with TRBJ2-7; the match to TRBD2 covers 8 bases. The CDR3 sequence is 18 residues long. The germline V gene encodes CDR1 SGHVS and CDR2 FNYEAQ. J lost 4 bases, V lost 2 bases, and 16 bases had no gene match. DNA of the CDR3: TGTGCCAGCAGCTTAAATCTGGCAAAGCGGGAGTCCACTTACGAGCAGTACTTC. Amino acid sequence: CASSLNLAKRESTYEQYF.

J is TRBJ2-1 and V is TRBV12-3 or TRBV12-4; D is unresolved. This CDR3 has 14 amino acids. Trimming stripped 5 bases from V and 7 bases from J, with 15 bases between. In nucleotides, the CDR3 is TGTGCCAGCAGTCTGGCGTCCCTGGGGAATGAGCAGTTCTTC. This encodes CASSLASLGNEQFF.

The chain uses TRBV7-9 and TRBJ2-1; D remains ambiguous. The ends were cut back, 5 bases at V and 5 bases at J, with 13 bases in the middle. The CDR3 has 14 residues. Germline CDR1 SEHNR, CDR2 FQNEAQ (reference sequence). Written as DNA, the CDR3 is TGTGCCAGCAGCCGAGCTACTCTCAACAATGAGCAGTTCTTC. It is translated as CASSRATLNNEQFF.

The CDR3 reads CASSFTSGSPGELFF. CDR3 nucleotide sequence: TGTGCCAGCAGCTTTACCAGCGGGAGCCCCGGGGAGCTGTTTTTT. The chain combines TRBV11-2 with TRBJ2-2; TRBD2 aligns across 8 bases. With V trimmed by 3 bases and J by 6 bases, 6 bases remained unmatched. The CDR3 loop spans 15 amino acids. Germline V gene sequence: CDR1 SGHAT, CDR2 FQNNGV.